This T cell receptor beta chain comes out of a study of shared clonotypes between healthy human individuals. Naive-designated CD8 cells lacked CD45RO, were positively enriched for CCR7, and omitted terminally differentiated effector memory CD45RA+ cells. The CDR3 runs 15 residues. Trimming left V 5 bases short and J 8 bases short, with 21 bases between. CDR1 and CDR2 from the germline V gene are LNHDA and SQIVND (reference sequence). The table came from immunoSEQ multiplex PCR; TCRdb's copy has only in-frame clones and leaves some out. The data contain roughly 1,800,000 clones, less than 95% of them singletons.

Sequencing used naive CD8+ T cells sorted from blood. V and J are TRBV19 and TRBJ1-2, with unresolved D. This TCR derives from a man younger than 30 in good health. CDR3 sequence reads: CASSPYPEGTFGYTF. DNA for the CDR3: TGTGCCAGTAGTCCATACCCGGAAGGAACCTTCGGCTACACCTTC.